The 7 T cell receptor beta chains below all came from one sample that was sequenced in a study of identifying expanded T cells in peripheral blood. The table came from immunoSEQ multiplex PCR; TCRdb's copy has only in-frame clones and leaves some out. The sample holds some 120,000 clones, approximately 84% seen once. The sample consisted of blood. The source is a person between 18 and 75 years old in good health.

The gene calls are TRBV4-3 and TRBJ2-3; D remains ambiguous. CDR1 LGHNA and CDR2 YSLEER come from the germline V gene. This CDR3 is built from 13 residues. Trimming stripped 4 bases from V and 0 bases from J, with 5 bases between. The CDR3 DNA reads TGCGCCAGCAGCCCTTCCAGCACAGATACGCAGTATTTT. Its protein is CASSPSSTDTQYF.

V is TRBV6-5 and J is TRBJ1-6; a possible D gene is TRBD1 (6 bases). Trimming pared 2 bases from V and 7 bases from J, leaving 12 bases between. The CDR3 has 15 residues. Germline CDR1 reads MNHEY; CDR2 reads SVGAGI. This chain's CDR3 is CASSYRGAPNSPLHF. For the CDR3, the DNA is TGTGCCAGCAGTTACCGGGGGGCCCCAAATTCACCCCTCCACTTT.

The chain's CDR3 is CASSYEIAGELFF. Written as DNA, the CDR3 is TGTGCCAGCAGTTATGAAATAGCCGGGGAGCTGTTTTTT. The V and J genes are TRBV6-6 and TRBJ2-2; D gene uncertain. Germline V gene sequence: CDR1 MNHNY, CDR2 SVGAGI (reference sequence). There are 13 residues in the CDR3. V gave up 3 bases and J gave up 6 bases, with 8 bases separating them.

This chain joins TRBV7-9 and TRBJ2-5; D is ambiguous. From germline, CDR1 is SEHNR and CDR2 FQNEAQ (reference sequence). The V gene lost 1 base and the J gene lost 4 bases, with 10 bases spanning the gap. The CDR3 contains 14 residues. The chain's CDR3 is CASSLDWGRETQYF. The CDR3 bases are TGTGCCAGCAGCTTAGATTGGGGTAGAGAGACCCAGTACTTC.

This clone was observed once. This chain uses TRBV4-1 with TRBJ1-1; D possibly corresponds to TRBD1 (6 bases). Germline V CDR1 and CDR2: MGHRA, YSYEKL. V lost 3 bases and J lost 1, with 6 bases in between. This CDR3 spans 13 amino acids. Here the CDR3 reads CASSQTGNTEAFF. The CDR3, as DNA: TGCGCCAGCAGCCAGACAGGGAACACTGAAGCTTTCTTT.

This clone was seen a few times. The chain joins TRBV5-1 to TRBJ2-3; no firm D call. Per germline, CDR1 SGHRS and CDR2 YFSETQ. CDR3 length equals 13 residues. The V gene lost 5 bases and the J gene lost 9 bases, with 16 bases spanning the gap. CDR3 amino acids: CASRPDPGGTQYF. Here the CDR3 DNA reads TGCGCCAGCAGACCGGACCCAGGCGGAACGCAGTATTTT.

The rearrangement joins TRBV18 to TRBJ1-2; D is unresolved. V was shortened by 3 bases and J by 3 bases, with 14 bases between the two germline ends. Germline V lookup: CDR1 KGHSH, CDR2 LQKENI. There are 15 residues in the CDR3. CDR3 in amino acids: CASSPREVGDYGYTF. The CDR3 DNA follows: TGTGCCAGCTCACCCCGGGAAGTAGGTGACTATGGCTACACCTTC.